One T cell receptor beta chain is described in this entry. This sample was taken from a study of blood T cell repertoires in COVID-19. Sequencing used immunoSEQ multiplex PCR; TCRdb keeps in-frame clones, though not all of them. This table has tens of thousands of clones, roughly 76% appearing once. This CDR3 is 15 amino acids long. V was clipped by 10 bases and J by 3 bases; unmatched bases: 12. In germline, CDR1 is LNHDA, CDR2 SQIVND (reference sequence). The sequence derives from a man aged 65 to 85 with active or convalescent COVID-19. The sequencing sample was made of peripheral blood. This rearrangement joins TRBV19 to TRBJ2-7; 10 bases match TRBD1. This chain's CDR3 is CATGTTGQGGYEQYF. CDR3 DNA: TGTGCCACCGGAACTACCGGACAGGGGGGCTACGAGCAGTACTTC. The whole variable domain, filled in from reference TRBV19 and TRBJ2-7, reads DGGITQSPKYLFRKEGQNVTLSCEQNLNHDAMYWYRQDPGQGLRLIYYSQIVNDFQKGDIAEGYSVSREKKESFPLTVTSAQKNPTAFYLCATGTTGQGGYEQYFGPGTRLTVT.